Listed below are T cell receptor delta chains from one sample, sequenced in a study of gamma-delta chains in newborns, infants, children. TCRdb ran CATT on the reads. This sample has about 8,500 delta-chain clones, with around 3.4% found just once. The sample was blood. The receptors shown here come from a child who was a newborn, infant or young child, either healthy, febrile or measles-vaccinated (not recorded which). Both conserved end residues are part of each CDR3. The D gene is left open where the match is weak.

V: TRDV2
J: TRDJ3
D: TRDD3
CDR3: CACDTAGGYRRDTRQMFF

V: TRDV2
J: TRDJ3
D: TRDD3
CDR3: CACDTYWGIRSSWDTRQMFF

V: TRDV2
J: TRDJ1
D: -
CDR3: CACDTGALYTDKLIF

V: TRDV2
J: TRDJ2
D: TRDD3
CDR3: CACDILGAKAAHLFF

V: TRDV2
J: TRDJ3
D: -
CDR3: CAWGGVLCSWDTRQMFF

V: TRDV2
J: TRDJ3
D: TRDD3
CDR3: CACDTLGVSGSWDTRQMFF

V: TRDV2
J: TRDJ3
D: TRDD3
CDR3: CACDTGGYEGSWDTRQMFF

V: TRDV2
J: TRDJ3
D: TRDD3
CDR3: CACDILGDSDSWDTRQMFF

V: TRDV2
J: TRDJ3
D: TRDD3
CDR3: CACDSTGGYPSWDTRQMFF

V: TRDV2
J: TRDJ3
D: TRDD3
CDR3: CACDTVGGSSWGTRQMFF

V: TRDV2
J: TRDJ1
D: TRDD3
CDR3: CACDSLGDTDKLIF

V: TRDV2
J: TRDJ3
D: TRDD3
CDR3: CACDTLGDISWDTRQMFF

V: TRDV2
J: TRDJ3
D: TRDD3
CDR3: CACDNWGTPWDTRQTFF

V: TRDV2
J: TRDJ3
D: TRDD3
CDR3: CACDTVLGNWDTRQTFF